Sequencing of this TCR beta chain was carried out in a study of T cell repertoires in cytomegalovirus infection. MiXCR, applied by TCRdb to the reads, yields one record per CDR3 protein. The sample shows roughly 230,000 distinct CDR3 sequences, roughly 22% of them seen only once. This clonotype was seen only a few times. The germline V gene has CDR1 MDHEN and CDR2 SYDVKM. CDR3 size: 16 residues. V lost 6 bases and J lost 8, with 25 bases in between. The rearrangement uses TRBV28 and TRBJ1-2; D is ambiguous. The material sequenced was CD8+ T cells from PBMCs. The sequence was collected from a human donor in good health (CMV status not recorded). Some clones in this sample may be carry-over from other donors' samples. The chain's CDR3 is CASRTLHRSLWEGYTF. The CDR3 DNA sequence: TGTGCCAGCAGGACTCTACACCGAAGCCTATGGGAGGGCTACACCTTC.